The next 20 T cell receptor beta chains were all read from a single sample in a study of T cell repertoires in cytomegalovirus infection. One entry per CDR3 protein, called by TCRdb with MiXCR from the reads. The table has about 60,000 distinct CDR3 sequences, roughly a third seen once. The antigens for these receptors are not known. Sequencing was performed on PBMCs, sequenced either directly or after in vitro stimulation (not recorded which). The receptors originated from a human donor in good health (CMV status not recorded). Some clones in this sample may be carry-over from other donors' samples.

This clonotype was observed at least ten times. The chain uses TRBV7-2 and TRBJ2-3; tentatively, D is TRBD2 (6 bases). The germline V gene has CDR1 SGHTA and CDR2 FQGNSA. Trimming pared 8 bases from V and 4 bases from J, leaving 16 bases between. This CDR3 has 14 amino acids. The CDR3 nucleotides are TGTGCCAGCTCCCCGGGGACTGGGGCAGATACGCAGTATTTT. Its protein product is CASSPGTGADTQYF.

The genes are TRBV12-3 or TRBV12-4 and TRBJ2-1, with a tentative D call TRBD2 (5 bases). Trimming stripped 6 bases from V and 9 bases from J, with 12 bases between. The CDR3 covers 12 residues. Here the CDR3 DNA reads TGTGCCAGCAGCACACGGGAATTTGAGCAGTTCTTC. Translating it yields CASSTREFEQFF.

The rearrangement links TRBV7-6 to TRBJ2-3; 7 bases map to TRBD2. V shed 5 bases, J shed 1 base, and the junction held 3 bases outside the gene matches. The CDR3 consists of 14 residues. Germline values: CDR1 SGHVS, CDR2 FNYEAQ. The DNA of the CDR3 is TGTGCCAGCAGCACTCTAGCGGGCACAGATACGCAGTATTTT. Its translation is CASSTLAGTDTQYF.

This clonotype occurred a few times. The chain is built from TRBV4-1 and TRBJ1-5; TRBD1 might be the D (6 bases). The CDR3 has 16 residues. Looked up from germline, CDR1 is MGHRA and CDR2 is YSYEKL. Trimming cost V 1 base and J 7 bases, with 17 bases left between them. Written as DNA, the CDR3 is TGCGCCAGCAGCCAAGCGGTAGGGGGGAGGAGGCAGCCCCAGCATTTT. This sequence encodes CASSQAVGGRRQPQHF.

The genes are TRBV15 and TRBJ2-1; possibly TRBD2 for D (5 bases). Trimming pared 1 base from V and 6 bases from J, leaving 16 bases between. CDR1 and CDR2 (germline): LNHNV, YYDKDF (reference sequence). The CDR3 length is 16 residues. The DNA for the CDR3 is TGTGCCACCAGCAGAGTTTCACATATCGAGGGCAATGAGCAGTTCTTC. Its protein product is CATSRVSHIEGNEQFF.

The chain joins TRBV10-3 to TRBJ2-1; D may correspond to TRBD1 or TRBD2 (5 bases each). Trimming cost V 3 bases and J 8 bases, with 17 bases left between them. This CDR3 has 15 amino acids. The germline CDR1 and CDR2 sequences are ENHRY and SYGVKD. The CDR3 sequence is CAISDVRDRGHEQFF. CDR3 sequence (DNA): TGTGCCATCAGTGATGTGCGTGATCGGGGCCATGAGCAGTTCTTC.

This clonotype was counted a few times. The J gene is TRBJ2-5, the V gene TRBV15; D uncertain. The CDR3 consists of 18 residues. Per the germline V gene, CDR1 is LNHNV and CDR2 is YYDKDF (reference sequence). The ends were cut back, 6 bases at V and 2 bases at J, with 25 bases in the middle. The CDR3 DNA sequence: TGTGCCACCAGTACAGAAGGCGTTTTCTTTGAGACACAAGAGACCCAGTACTTC. As protein: CATSTEGVFFETQETQYF. Variable domain in full (rest from reference TRBV15 and TRBJ2-5): DAMVIQNPRYQVTQFGKPVTLSCSQTLNHNVMYWYQQKSSQAPKLLFHYYDKDFNNEADTPDNFQSRRPNTSFCFLDIRSPGLGDTAMYLCATSTEGVFFETQETQYFGPGTRLLVL.

The chain joins TRBV6-2 or TRBV6-3 to TRBJ1-2; 8 nucleotides match TRBD1. Germline V lookup: CDR1 MNHEY, CDR2 SVGEGT. Trimming at V came to 7 bases and at J to 8 bases, leaving 9 bases not matched to a gene. This CDR3 is 13 amino acids long. CDR3 region: CASKDRGLYGYTF. The CDR3 nucleotides read TGTGCCAGCAAAGACAGGGGACTTTACGGCTACACCTTC.

Worth noting for this clonotype: Germline and junction disagree at one end, which may indicate a read error. The chain has TRBV7-8 and TRBJ2-3; D remains ambiguous. Per germline, CDR1 SGHVS and CDR2 FQNEAQ. The CDR3 runs to 15 residues. The CDR3 DNA follows: TGTGCCAGCAACCCGGGCAGATTAGGCACAGATACGCCGTATTTT. Its translation: CASNPGRLGTDTPYF.

The V call is TRBV7-6, the J call TRBJ2-7, with D possibly called TRBD1 or TRBD2 (5 bases each). Trimming left V 6 bases short and J 2 bases short, with 20 bases between. The CDR3 covers 16 residues. The V gene's germline CDR1 is SGHVS and CDR2 FNYEAQ. This CDR3 reads CASSRGVGVNTYEQYF. The CDR3 DNA reads TGTGCCAGCAGTCGTGGGGTGGGGGTAAATACCTACGAGCAGTACTTC.

This clonotype came up a few times. V is TRBV18 and J is TRBJ1-5; TRBD1 matches 7 bases. The length of the CDR3 is 14 residues. Germline CDR1 KGHSH, CDR2 LQKENI. J was trimmed by 9 bases and V by 3 bases; bases with no gene match: 8. CDR3 protein: CASSPQGGPRPQHF. CDR3 in DNA: TGTGCCAGCTCACCTCAGGGGGGACCCAGGCCCCAGCATTTT.

This clonotype was seen many times. This sequence joins TRBV28 and TRBJ2-3, with 8 bases identical to TRBD2. This CDR3 has 14 amino acids. Germline V lookup: CDR1 MDHEN, CDR2 SYDVKM. The trim removed 3 bases at V and 3 bases at J, leaving 2 bases unmatched. The CDR3 DNA reads TGTGCCAGCAGTTTTGTAGCGGGGACAGATACGCAGTATTTT. Protein: CASSFVAGTDTQYF.

This clonotype has more than one count but fewer than ten. V and J are TRBV11-3 and TRBJ2-5; D gene ambiguous. Per the germline V gene, CDR1 is SGHNT and CDR2 is YENEEA. Trimming shortened V by 0 bases and J by 2 bases, and 4 bases separated the two germline ends. The CDR3 loop spans 13 amino acids. The CDR3 region is CASSLDTQETQYF. In DNA, the CDR3 is TGTGCCAGCAGCTTAGACACACAAGAGACCCAGTACTTC.

This clonotype came up a few times. Written as DNA, the CDR3 is TGCAGTGCTAGCCCCGTTGGGACAGGGATGAATGAAAAACTGTTTTTT. As protein: CSASPVGTGMNEKLFF. The V gene is TRBV20-1, the J gene TRBJ1-4, with 9 bases lining up with TRBD1. CDR3 size: 16 residues. Looked up from germline, CDR1 is DFQATT and CDR2 is SNEGSKA (reference sequence). Unmatched junction bases numbered 10, after V lost 3 bases and J lost 5 bases.

This clonotype turned up a few times. This chain joins TRBV6-6 and TRBJ1-1; tentative D call: TRBD1 (5 bases). The ends were cut back, 2 bases at V and 3 bases at J, with 16 bases in the middle. The CDR3 loop spans 16 amino acids. Looked up from germline, CDR1 is MNHNY and CDR2 is SVGAGI (reference sequence). The CDR3 protein is CASSYPIGGVDTEAFF. The DNA for the CDR3 is TGTGCCAGCAGTTACCCAATAGGAGGGGTCGACACTGAAGCTTTCTTT.

The chain joins TRBV20-1 to TRBJ1-3, with 8 bases lining up with TRBD1. V was clipped by 1 base and J by 4 bases; unmatched bases: 6. Germline lookup yields CDR1 DFQATT and CDR2 SNEGSKA (reference sequence). The CDR3 is 15 residues long. The CDR3 nucleotides read TGCAGTGCTAGAGGGGAGCGACAGGGGGGAAACACCATATATTTT. Encoded protein: CSARGERQGGNTIYF.

This clonotype has only a few counts. This chain joins TRBV15 and TRBJ2-5; D is perhaps TRBD1 (6 bases). V was cut by 0 bases and J by 4 bases, with 15 bases left in between. This CDR3 is 16 amino acids long. Germline V gene data show CDR1 as LNHNV and CDR2 as YYDKDF (reference sequence). The CDR3 DNA reads TGTGCCACCAGCAGAGATCGGGGACAATTGGGAGAGACCCAGTACTTC. Translated, it gives CATSRDRGQLGETQYF.

V and J are TRBV7-9 and TRBJ2-5, with D unresolved. Trimming cost V 8 bases and J 1 base, with 5 bases left between them. Germline V lookup: CDR1 SEHNR, CDR2 FQNEAQ (reference sequence). CDR3 length: 11 residues. CDR3 sequence reads: CASGTQETQYF. In nucleotides, the CDR3 is TGTGCCAGCGGAACCCAAGAGACCCAGTACTTC.

This chain joins TRBV5-1 and TRBJ2-3; either TRBD1 or TRBD2 may fit D (6 bases each). The CDR3 runs 15 residues. The V gene's germline CDR1 is SGHRS and CDR2 YFSETQ. Trimming left V 0 bases short and J 3 bases short, with 11 bases between. In DNA, the CDR3 is TGCGCCAGCAGCTTGGCGGGGGCTGGTACAGATACGCAGTATTTT. This sequence encodes CASSLAGAGTDTQYF.

The chain links TRBV12-3 or TRBV12-4 to TRBJ1-5, with TRBD1 matching 7 bases. The ends lost 6 bases at V and 1 base at J; junction bases unmatched: 6. This CDR3 has 15 amino acids. CDR3 coding DNA: TGTGCCAGCAGCACGACAGGGTTCAGCAATCAGCCCCAGCATTTT. Translation gives CASSTTGFSNQPQHF.